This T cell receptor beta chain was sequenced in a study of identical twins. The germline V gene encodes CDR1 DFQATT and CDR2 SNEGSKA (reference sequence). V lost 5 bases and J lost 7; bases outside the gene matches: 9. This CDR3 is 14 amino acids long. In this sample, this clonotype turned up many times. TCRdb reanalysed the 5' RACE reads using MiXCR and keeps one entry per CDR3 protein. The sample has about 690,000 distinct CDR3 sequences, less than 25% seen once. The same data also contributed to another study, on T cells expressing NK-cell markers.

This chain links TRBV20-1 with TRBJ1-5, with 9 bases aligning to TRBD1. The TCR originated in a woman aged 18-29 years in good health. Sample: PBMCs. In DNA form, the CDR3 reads TGCAGTGCTGTCCTTAGACAGGGGGTCCAGCCCCAGCATTTT. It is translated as CSAVLRQGVQPQHF.